Presented here are 23 T cell receptor beta chains from one specimen sequenced in a study of shared clonotypes between healthy human individuals (dated by TCRdb to about 2020). The library was built by means of the immunoSEQ multiplex PCR assay. The immuneACCESS repertoire file appears here via TCRdb, limited to in-frame rearrangements. These files lack a portion of the clones; in checked studies, under half of the deficit traces to unresolved V genes, and the cause of the others is not known. The sample table records roughly 640,000 clones; around 72% of these occur just once. The top ten constitute roughly 1.7% of the sample. The sequenced sample consisted of memory CD4+ T cells sorted from blood. The sample's cell subset or site label, decoded: CD45RA-negative fraction. The receptors originated from a woman aged 25 to 39 in good health.

Of note for this clone: The sample contains more than one DNA sequence encoding this CDR3. The rearrangement uses TRBV7-9 and TRBJ2-5; D call uncertain. Germline V CDR1 and CDR2: SEHNR, FQNEAQ (reference sequence). V shed 4 bases and J shed 5 bases, with 5 bases lying between them. The CDR3 length is 11 residues. The CDR3 nucleotides are TGTGCCAGCAGCTCCATTGAGACCCAGTACTTC. This encodes CASSSIETQYF.

The rearrangement uses TRBV27 and TRBJ1-5; D gene ambiguous. Germline CDR1 reads MNHEY; CDR2 reads SMNVEV (reference sequence). V lost 5 bases to trimming and J lost 5 bases, with 10 bases between them. This CDR3 contains 13 residues. The CDR3 DNA reads TGTGCCAGCAGTCGTAATGGGTATCAGCCCCAGCATTTT. Translating it yields CASSRNGYQPQHF.

V and J are TRBV7-7 and TRBJ2-5; D is uncertain. CDR1 and CDR2 from the germline V gene are SSHAT and FNYEAQ (reference sequence). Trimming left V 3 bases short and J 1 base short, with 6 bases between. The CDR3 covers 13 residues. CDR3 loop: CASSLAIQETQYF. For the CDR3, the DNA is TGTGCCAGCAGCTTGGCGATCCAAGAGACCCAGTACTTC. The full variable domain, completed using reference TRBV7-7 and TRBJ2-5, is GAGVSQSPRYKVTKRGQDVTLRCDPISSHATLYWYQQALGQGPEFLTYFNYEAQPDKSGLPSDRFSAERPEGSISTLTIQRTEQRDSAMYRCASSLAIQETQYFGPGTRLLVL.

Notes on this clone: Other DNA sequences in the sample encode the same CDR3. The rearrangement links TRBV5-1 to TRBJ2-1; 8 bases are a match to TRBD2. CDR1 and CDR2 from the germline V gene are SGHRS and YFSETQ. CDR3 length equals 15 residues. With V trimmed by 1 base and J by 5 bases, 5 bases remained unmatched. The CDR3 loop reads CASSLSSGSDNEQFF. In DNA form, the CDR3 reads TGCGCCAGCAGCTTGTCAAGCGGGAGTGACAATGAGCAGTTCTTC.

The V call is TRBV6-5, the J call TRBJ2-1; 12 bases are shared with TRBD2. The CDR3 totals 15 residues. The germline V gene has CDR1 MNHEY and CDR2 SVGAGI. The J segment lost 10 bases and the V segment lost 4 bases, leaving 8 bases of the junction unmatched. The CDR3 here is CASSFLAGGPGEQFF. The CDR3 DNA is TGTGCCAGCAGTTTCCTAGCGGGAGGGCCCGGCGAGCAGTTCTTC.

The chain joins TRBV7-2 to TRBJ2-2; 7 nucleotides match TRBD1. The junction had 16 bases not matched to a gene; V was cut back by 5 bases and J by 7 bases. Germline CDR1 and CDR2: SGHTA and FQGNSA. The CDR3 is made up of 17 amino acids. The CDR3 DNA is TGTGCCAGCAGCCAAGAGTGGAAACAGGGGTCCATCGGGGAGCTGTTTTTT. It encodes CASSQEWKQGSIGELFF. The variable domain in full, completed from reference TRBV7-2 and TRBJ2-2, reads GAGVSQSPSNKVTEKGKDVELRCDPISGHTALYWYRQSLGQGLEFLIYFQGNSAPDKSGLPSDRFSAERTGGSVSTLTIQRTQQEDSAVYLCASSQEWKQGSIGELFFGEGSRLTVL.

This clone has a handful of counts. The rearrangement links TRBV7-9 to TRBJ2-5; 9 positions agree with TRBD1. Germline CDR1 reads SEHNR; CDR2 reads FQNEAQ (reference sequence). This CDR3 is 14 amino acids long. V lost 1 base, J lost 4 bases, and 1 base stayed unmatched. In nucleotides, the CDR3 is TGTGCCAGCAGCTTAGGGACAGGGGTAGAGACCCAGTACTTC. Encoded protein: CASSLGTGVETQYF.

This clone occurred once. V is TRBV5-1 and J is TRBJ2-6; TRBD1 aligns across 8 bases. The CDR3 runs to 17 residues. V trimming: 0 bases; J trimming: 0 bases; junction bases outside the gene matches: 2. Germline V CDR1 and CDR2: SGHRS, YFSETQ. The CDR3 DNA is TGCGCCAGCAGCTTGGGGACAGGGCCCTCTGGGGCCAACGTCCTGACTTTC. Residues: CASSLGTGPSGANVLTF.

The chain joins TRBV29-1 to TRBJ2-6; the match to TRBD1 covers 11 bases. The CDR3 sequence is 16 residues long. Germline CDR1 and CDR2: SQVTM and ANQGSEA. The V gene end was trimmed by 7 bases and the J gene end by 0 bases; junction bases not matched to a gene: 5. In nucleotides, the CDR3 is TGCAGCGCCTGGACAGGGGGCCTCTCTGGGGCCAACGTCCTGACTTTC. Translation: CSAWTGGLSGANVLTF.

The table lists this clone with a few counts. The V gene is TRBV2, the J gene TRBJ2-5; 11 bases align to TRBD2. This CDR3 contains 15 residues. Germline loops: CDR1 SNHLY, CDR2 FYNNEI. With 2 bases clipped from V and 2 bases from J, the junction kept 1 base outside the gene matches. This CDR3 is CASSEIAGGQETQYF. CDR3 in DNA: TGTGCCAGCAGTGAAATAGCGGGAGGGCAAGAGACCCAGTACTTC. The full variable domain, rest sourced from reference TRBV2 and TRBJ2-5, is EPEVTQTPSHQVTQMGQEVILRCVPISNHLYFYWYRQILGQKVEFLVSFYNNEISEKSEIFDDQFSVERPDGSNFTLKIRSTKLEDSAMYFCASSEIAGGQETQYFGPGTRLLVL.

This clone has only a few counts. The chain links TRBV27 to TRBJ2-7, with TRBD2 as a possible D gene (6 bases). CDR3 length: 15 residues. Germline V gene data show CDR1 as MNHEY and CDR2 as SMNVEV (reference sequence). V was pared by 4 bases and J by 5 bases, with 18 bases between. CDR3 protein: CASSSRQEGWHEQYF. The CDR3 DNA follows: TGTGCCAGCAGTTCGCGCCAGGAGGGTTGGCACGAGCAGTACTTC.

This chain links TRBV9 with TRBJ2-5, with 9 bases aligning to TRBD2. J was trimmed by 3 bases and V by 0 bases; bases with no gene match: 6. This CDR3 contains 16 residues. CDR1 and CDR2 from the germline V gene are SGDLS and YYNGEE. In nucleotides, the CDR3 is TGTGCCAGCAGCGTAGCTTTGCTAGCGGGAAAAGAGACCCAGTACTTC. As protein: CASSVALLAGKETQYF.

This chain uses TRBV4-1 with TRBJ1-1; D not certain. Per the germline V gene, CDR1 is MGHRA and CDR2 is YSYEKL. The CDR3 is made up of 19 amino acids. Trimming pared 3 bases from V and 0 bases from J, leaving 23 bases between. The CDR3 region is CASSQAPGKKKGMNTEAFF. CDR3 sequence (DNA): TGCGCCAGCAGCCAGGCTCCCGGGAAAAAAAAAGGGATGAACACTGAAGCTTTCTTT.

The chain recombines TRBV7-7 with TRBJ2-5; 7 bases fit TRBD1. The CDR3 totals 13 residues. CDR1 SSHAT and CDR2 FNYEAQ come from the germline V gene (reference sequence). J was trimmed by 7 bases and V by 1 base; bases with no gene match: 3. The DNA for the CDR3 is TGTGCCAGCAGCTTAGTGTCAGGGGGGACCCAGTACTTC. Its protein is CASSLVSGGTQYF.

The rearrangement uses TRBV29-1 and TRBJ2-2, with TRBD1 identical over 8 bases. This CDR3 is built from 14 residues. Unmatched junction bases numbered 2, after V lost 5 bases and J lost 0 bases. Per germline, CDR1 SQVTM and CDR2 ANQGSEA. CDR3 protein: CSVRQGTNTGELFF. CDR3 bases: TGCAGCGTTAGACAGGGGACGAACACCGGGGAGCTGTTTTTT.

This clone was counted a single time. This chain connects TRBV5-1 to TRBJ2-2; the D gene is possibly TRBD2 (6 bases). With 4 bases removed from V and 8 bases from J, the gap between germline ends came to 15 bases. Germline CDR1 is SGHRS and CDR2 is YFSETQ. The CDR3 runs 14 residues. CDR3: CASSPGTFGGELFF. Here the CDR3 DNA reads TGCGCCAGCAGCCCCGGGACTTTTGGGGGGGAGCTGTTTTTT.

CDR3 in amino acids: CASSLRLNYEQYF. The CDR3 DNA sequence: TGCGCCAGCAGCTTGAGGCTGAACTACGAGCAGTACTTC. The chain combines TRBV5-1 with TRBJ2-7, with unresolved D. The CDR3 is 13 residues long. Germline CDR1 reads SGHRS; CDR2 reads YFSETQ. V lost 1 base and J lost 3, with 8 bases in between.

The CDR3 loop is CASSLSGRGTEAFF. The CDR3 bases are TGTGCCAGCAGTTTGTCGGGGAGGGGCACTGAAGCTTTCTTT. The chain is built from TRBV28 and TRBJ1-1; a possible D gene is TRBD1 (5 bases). The CDR3 length is 14 residues. V lost 3 bases and J 4 bases, leaving 12 bases between the germline ends. Germline V gene sequence: CDR1 MDHEN, CDR2 SYDVKM.

The chain links TRBV28 to TRBJ2-7, with 11 bases fitting TRBD1. The CDR3 loop spans 15 amino acids. Unmatched junction bases numbered 5, after V lost 1 base and J lost 6 bases. Germline CDR1 reads MDHEN; CDR2 reads SYDVKM. CDR3 amino acids: CASSLYGDRGTEQYF. The CDR3, as DNA: TGTGCCAGCAGTTTATACGGGGACAGGGGGACCGAGCAGTACTTC.

The chain recombines TRBV10-2 with TRBJ2-2; D is unresolved. The V gene lost 7 bases and the J gene lost 6 bases, with 6 bases spanning the gap. This CDR3 region has 11 residues. The germline gives CDR1 WSHSY, CDR2 SAAADI. CDR3 nucleotide sequence: TGCGCCAGCAATTGGGCCGGGGAGCTGTTTTTT. It yields the protein CASNWAGELFF.

The genes are TRBV7-8 and TRBJ2-1; TRBD1 or TRBD2 may be the D gene (5 bases each). Trimming shortened V by 3 bases and J by 1 base, and 16 bases separated the two germline ends. Germline CDR1 and CDR2: SGHVS and FQNEAQ. The CDR3 contains 17 residues. The chain's CDR3 is CASSFSGAQESYNEQFF. In DNA form, the CDR3 reads TGTGCCAGCAGCTTTTCCGGGGCCCAGGAATCCTACAATGAGCAGTTCTTC.

This clone was found many times. This same CDR3 is encoded by further DNA sequences in the sample. V gene TRBV5-1 combines with J gene TRBJ1-2; D is unresolved. The CDR3 extends over 11 amino acids. CDR1 and CDR2 (germline): SGHRS, YFSETQ. With 5 bases removed from V and 2 bases from J, the gap between germline ends came to 4 bases. The chain's CDR3 is CASRDNYGYTF. The CDR3, as DNA: TGCGCCAGCAGGGACAACTATGGCTACACCTTC.

This chain links TRBV5-6 with TRBJ1-2; 9 bases are a match to TRBD1. The V gene end was trimmed by 0 bases and the J gene end by 2 bases; junction bases not matched to a gene: 5. This CDR3 spans 16 amino acids. CDR1 and CDR2 from the germline V gene are SGHDT and YYEEEE. The CDR3: CASSLAGTGLNYGYTF. Here the CDR3 DNA reads TGTGCCAGCAGCTTGGCCGGGACAGGGTTGAACTATGGCTACACCTTC. The whole variable domain, remainder taken from reference TRBV5-6 and TRBJ1-2, is DAGVTQSPTHLIKTRGQQVTLRCSPKSGHDTVSWYQQALGQGPQFIFQYYEEEERQRGNFPDRFSGHQFPNYSSELNVNALLLGDSALYLCASSLAGTGLNYGYTFGSGTRLTVV.